This TCR beta chain was identified during a study of Ad26.COV2.S vaccination and SARS-CoV-2 variants. As for the study in general: Once, or twice with 56 days between doses, Ad26.COV2.S was given intramuscularly.

Some clones are missing from TCRdb's copy, which holds only in-frame ones; the method was immunoSEQ multiplex PCR. The data hold around 300,000 clones, with 70% to 90% observed a single time. As to treatment: roughly 19 received Ad26.COV2.S at low or high dose, single or two shots; 5 received placebo; per-sample allocation not given. Following the first vaccine or placebo injection, samples were taken on day 63. CDR1 is ENHRY and CDR2 is SYGVKD in the germline V gene. J was trimmed by 1 base and V by 6 bases; bases with no gene match: 9. CDR3 length: 15 amino acids. This sequence joins TRBV10-3 and TRBJ2-7; 7 nucleotides agree with TRBD1. The receptor comes from a person between 18 and 60 years old who received the Ad26.COV2.S COVID-19 vaccine or a placebo. The source was peripheral blood, collected in a trial of Ad26.COV2.S vaccine versus placebo. The CDR3, as DNA: TGTGCCATCAGCCTCCGGGACAGTTTATCCTACGAGCAGTACTTC. This translates into CAISLRDSLSYEQYF.